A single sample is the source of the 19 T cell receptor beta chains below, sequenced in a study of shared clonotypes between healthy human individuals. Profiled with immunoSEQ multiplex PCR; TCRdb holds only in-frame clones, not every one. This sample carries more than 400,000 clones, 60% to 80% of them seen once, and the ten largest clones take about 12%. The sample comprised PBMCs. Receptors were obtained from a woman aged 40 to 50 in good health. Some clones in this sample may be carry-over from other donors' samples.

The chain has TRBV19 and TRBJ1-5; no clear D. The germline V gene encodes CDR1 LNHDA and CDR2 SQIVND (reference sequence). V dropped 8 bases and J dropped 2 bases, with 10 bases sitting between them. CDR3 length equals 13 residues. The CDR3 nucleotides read TGTGCCAGTCAAGATGGGGGCAATCAGCCCCAGCATTTT. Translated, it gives CASQDGGNQPQHF.

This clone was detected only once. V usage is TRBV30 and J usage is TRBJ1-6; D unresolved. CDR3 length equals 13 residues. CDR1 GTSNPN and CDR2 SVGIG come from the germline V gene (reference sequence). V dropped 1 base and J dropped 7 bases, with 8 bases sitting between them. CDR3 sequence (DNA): TGTGCCTGGAGTGCCGACACAAATTCACCCCTCCACTTT. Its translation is CAWSADTNSPLHF.

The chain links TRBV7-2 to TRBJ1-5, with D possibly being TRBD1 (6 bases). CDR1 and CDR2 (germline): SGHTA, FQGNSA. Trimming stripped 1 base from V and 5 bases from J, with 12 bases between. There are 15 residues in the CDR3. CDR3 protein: CASSLGIGGHQPQHF. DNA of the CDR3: TGTGCCAGCAGCTTAGGGATAGGGGGTCATCAGCCCCAGCATTTT.

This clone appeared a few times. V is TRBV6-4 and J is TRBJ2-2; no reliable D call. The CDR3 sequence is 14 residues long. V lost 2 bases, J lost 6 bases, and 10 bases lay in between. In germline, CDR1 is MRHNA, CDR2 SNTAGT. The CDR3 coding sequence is TGTGCCAGCAGTGACGGAAACAATGCCGGGGAGCTGTTTTTT. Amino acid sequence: CASSDGNNAGELFF.

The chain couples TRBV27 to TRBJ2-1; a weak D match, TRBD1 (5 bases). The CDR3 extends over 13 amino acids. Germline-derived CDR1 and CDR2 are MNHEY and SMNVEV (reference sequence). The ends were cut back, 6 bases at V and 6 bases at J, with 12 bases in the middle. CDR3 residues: CASRLGRVNEQFF. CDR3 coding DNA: TGTGCCAGCAGGCTCGGCAGGGTCAATGAGCAGTTCTTC.

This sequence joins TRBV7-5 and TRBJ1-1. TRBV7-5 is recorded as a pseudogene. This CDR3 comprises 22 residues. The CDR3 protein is CVRSLGYRGGGHPEPSDTEAFF. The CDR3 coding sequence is TGTGTCAGAAGCTTAGGTTATAGGGGCGGCGGGCACCCCGAGCCCTCGGACACTGAAGCTTTCTTT.

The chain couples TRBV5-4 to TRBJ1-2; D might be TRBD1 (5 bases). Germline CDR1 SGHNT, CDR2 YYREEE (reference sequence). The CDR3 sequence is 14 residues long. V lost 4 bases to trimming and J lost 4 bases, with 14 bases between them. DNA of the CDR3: TGTGCCAGCAGCCGGGACCCGGGGTCCTATGGCTACACCTTC. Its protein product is CASSRDPGSYGYTF.

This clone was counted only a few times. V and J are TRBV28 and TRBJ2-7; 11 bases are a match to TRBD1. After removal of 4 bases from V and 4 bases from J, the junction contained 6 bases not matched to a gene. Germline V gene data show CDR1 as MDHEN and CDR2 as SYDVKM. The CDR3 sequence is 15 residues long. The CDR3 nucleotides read TGTGCCAGCAGTTCACCGGGACAGGGGGTATACGAGCAGTACTTC. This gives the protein CASSSPGQGVYEQYF.

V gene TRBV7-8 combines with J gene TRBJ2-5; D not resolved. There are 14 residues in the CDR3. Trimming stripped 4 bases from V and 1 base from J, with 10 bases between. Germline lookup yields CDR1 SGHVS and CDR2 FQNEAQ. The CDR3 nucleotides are TGTGCCAGCAGCTACCACGAGACCCAAGAGACCCAGTACTTC. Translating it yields CASSYHETQETQYF.

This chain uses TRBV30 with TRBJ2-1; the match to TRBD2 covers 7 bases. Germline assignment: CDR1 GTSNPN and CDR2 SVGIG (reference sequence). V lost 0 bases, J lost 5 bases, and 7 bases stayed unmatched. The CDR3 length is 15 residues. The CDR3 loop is CAWSVIAGANNEQFF. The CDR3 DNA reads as TGTGCCTGGAGTGTAATCGCGGGAGCCAACAATGAGCAGTTCTTC.

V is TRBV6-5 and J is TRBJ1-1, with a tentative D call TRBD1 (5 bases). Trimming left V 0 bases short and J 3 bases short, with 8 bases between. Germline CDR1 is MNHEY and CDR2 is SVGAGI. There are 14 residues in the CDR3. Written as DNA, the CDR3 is TGTGCCAGCAGTTACTCGCCGGGGCACACTGAAGCTTTCTTT. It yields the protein CASSYSPGHTEAFF.

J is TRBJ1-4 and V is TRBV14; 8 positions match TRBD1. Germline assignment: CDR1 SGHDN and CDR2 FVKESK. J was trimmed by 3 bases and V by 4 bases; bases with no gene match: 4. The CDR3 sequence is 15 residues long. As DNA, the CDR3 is TGTGCCAGCAGCCGCACAGGGGGACCTAATGAAAAACTGTTTTTT. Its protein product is CASSRTGGPNEKLFF.

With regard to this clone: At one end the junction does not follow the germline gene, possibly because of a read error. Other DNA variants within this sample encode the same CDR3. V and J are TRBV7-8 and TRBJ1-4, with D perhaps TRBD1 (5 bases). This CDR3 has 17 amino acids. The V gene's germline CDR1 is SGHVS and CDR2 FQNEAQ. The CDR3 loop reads CASSLAAVGAGVEKLFF. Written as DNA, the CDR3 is TGTGCCAGCAGCTTAGCGGCGGTAGGGGCGGGGGTTGAAAAACTGTTCTTT.

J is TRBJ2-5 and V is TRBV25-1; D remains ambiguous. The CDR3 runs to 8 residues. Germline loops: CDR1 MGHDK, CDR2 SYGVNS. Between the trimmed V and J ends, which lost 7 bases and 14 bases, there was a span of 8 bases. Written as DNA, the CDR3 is TGTGCCAGCAAAGACGGATACTTC. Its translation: CASKDGYF.

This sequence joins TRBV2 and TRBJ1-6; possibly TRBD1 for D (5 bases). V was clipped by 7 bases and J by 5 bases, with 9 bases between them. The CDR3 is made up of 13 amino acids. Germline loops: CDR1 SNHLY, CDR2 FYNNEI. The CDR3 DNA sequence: TGTGCCAGCAACAGGCGCGATAATTCACCCCTCCACTTT. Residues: CASNRRDNSPLHF.

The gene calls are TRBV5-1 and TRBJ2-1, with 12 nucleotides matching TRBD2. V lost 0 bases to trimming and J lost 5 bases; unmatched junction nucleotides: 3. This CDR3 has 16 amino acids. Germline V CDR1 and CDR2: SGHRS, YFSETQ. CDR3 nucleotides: TGCGCCAGCAGCTTGGCCCTAGCGGGAGGGGACAATGAGCAGTTCTTC. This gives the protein CASSLALAGGDNEQFF. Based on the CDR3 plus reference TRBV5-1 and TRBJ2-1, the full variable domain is KAGVTQTPRYLIKTRGQQVTLSCSPISGHRSVSWYQQTPGQGLQFLFEYFSETQRNKGNFPGRFSGRQFSNSRSEMNVSTLELGDSALYLCASSLALAGGDNEQFFGPGTRLTVL.

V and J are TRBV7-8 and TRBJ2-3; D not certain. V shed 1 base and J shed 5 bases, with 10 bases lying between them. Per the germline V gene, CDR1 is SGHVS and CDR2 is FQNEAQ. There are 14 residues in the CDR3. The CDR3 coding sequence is TGTGCCAGCAGCTTAGAAGCGCACTTAGATACGCAGTATTTT. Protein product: CASSLEAHLDTQYF.

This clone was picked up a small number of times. The CDR3 bases are TGTGCCAGCGGCGCTTGGGGGCTCGATCAGCCCCAGCATTTT. It yields the protein CASGAWGLDQPQHF. This chain uses TRBV6-1 with TRBJ1-5; D perhaps matches TRBD1 (6 bases). Germline V CDR1 and CDR2: MNHNS, SASEGT. Trimming stripped 8 bases from V and 5 bases from J, with 16 bases between. This CDR3 comprises 14 residues.

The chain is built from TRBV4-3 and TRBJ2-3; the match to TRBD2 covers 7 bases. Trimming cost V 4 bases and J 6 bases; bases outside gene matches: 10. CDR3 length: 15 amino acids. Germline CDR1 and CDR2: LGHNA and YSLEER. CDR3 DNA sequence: TGCGCCAGCAGCCCACGGTGGGAGGGCCTGGATACGCAGTATTTT. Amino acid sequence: CASSPRWEGLDTQYF.